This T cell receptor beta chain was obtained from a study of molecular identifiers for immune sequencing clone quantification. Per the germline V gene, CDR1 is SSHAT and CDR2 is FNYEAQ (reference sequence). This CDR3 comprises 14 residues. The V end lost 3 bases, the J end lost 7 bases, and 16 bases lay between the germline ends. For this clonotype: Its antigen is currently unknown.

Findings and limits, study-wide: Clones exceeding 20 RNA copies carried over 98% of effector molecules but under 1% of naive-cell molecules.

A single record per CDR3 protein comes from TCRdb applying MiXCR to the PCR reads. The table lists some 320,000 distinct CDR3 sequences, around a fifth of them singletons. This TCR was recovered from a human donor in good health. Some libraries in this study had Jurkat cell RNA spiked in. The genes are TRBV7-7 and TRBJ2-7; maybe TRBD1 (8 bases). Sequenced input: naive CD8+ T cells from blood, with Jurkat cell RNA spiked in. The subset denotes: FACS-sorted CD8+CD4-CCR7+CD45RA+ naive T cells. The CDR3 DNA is TGTGCCAGCAGCTTGGGGACAGGAGCGGGGGAGCAGTACTTC. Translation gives CASSLGTGAGEQYF.